The 6 T cell receptor beta chains presented below share a single source sample, sequenced in a study of cytomegalovirus exposure and HLA in healthy donors. PCR amplification relied on 60 Vbeta primers (plus 13 Jbeta primers). TCRdb keeps only in-frame clones here, not all; method: immunoSEQ multiplex PCR. The sample consists of 150,000 to 200,000 clones, roughly 90% of them appearing once. The sequencing sample was made of PBMCs. Every receptor here comes from a girl less than two years old in good health and CMV-seronegative.

This clone was seen a single time. The chain links TRBV4-1 to TRBJ1-2; 9 nucleotides line up with TRBD1. The length of the CDR3 is 14 residues. V gave up 4 bases and J gave up 1 base; unmatched junction bases: 1. Germline CDR1 and CDR2: MGHRA and YSYEKL. CDR3 sequence: CASSPGQGNYGYTF. In nucleotides, the CDR3 is TGCGCCAGCAGCCCGGGACAGGGTAACTATGGCTACACCTTC.

The rearrangement joins TRBV7-9 to TRBJ2-3; TRBD2 matches 15 bases. This CDR3 is 17 amino acids long. In germline, CDR1 is SEHNR, CDR2 FQNEAQ (reference sequence). Unmatched junction bases numbered 6, after V lost 5 bases and J lost 3 bases. As DNA, the CDR3 is TGTGCCAGCAGCCCAGGACTAGCGGGGGGGCAAACAGATACGCAGTATTTT. Amino acid sequence: CASSPGLAGGQTDTQYF. The complete variable domain, with remaining parts taken from reference TRBV7-9 and TRBJ2-3, reads DTGVSQNPRHKITKRGQNVTFRCDPISEHNRLYWYRQTLGQGPEFLTYFQNEAQLEKSRLLSDRFSAERPKGSFSTLEIQRTEQGDSAMYLCASSPGLAGGQTDTQYFGPGTRLTVL.

This clone was picked up a small number of times. The chain couples TRBV7-9 to TRBJ2-1, with unresolved D. CDR3 size: 15 residues. Per germline, CDR1 SEHNR and CDR2 FQNEAQ (reference sequence). Trimming left V 1 base short and J 5 bases short, with 12 bases between. The CDR3 nucleotides read TGTGCCAGCAGCTTAGGGCTAGGTATCGACAATGAGCAGTTCTTC. Protein: CASSLGLGIDNEQFF.

In its sample, this clone was seen once. The chain is built from TRBV30 and TRBJ2-2, with D possibly being TRBD1 (6 bases). Looked up from germline, CDR1 is GTSNPN and CDR2 is SVGIG (reference sequence). V lost 5 bases and J lost 6, with 13 bases in between. CDR3 length: 13 residues. This CDR3 is CAWETGTPGELFF. CDR3 DNA: TGTGCCTGGGAAACAGGGACCCCCGGGGAGCTGTTTTTT.

CDR3 protein: CASSHPRDRGLEKLFF. CDR3 bases: TGCGCCAGCAGTCACCCCCGGGACAGGGGGCTCGAAAAACTGTTTTTT. The V gene is TRBV4-1, the J gene TRBJ1-4; 12 positions agree with TRBD1. The germline V gene encodes CDR1 MGHRA and CDR2 YSYEKL. V lost 6 bases to trimming and J lost 8 bases; unmatched junction nucleotides: 10. CDR3 length: 16 residues.

V usage is TRBV29-1 and J usage is TRBJ2-5; TRBD2 might be the D (7 bases). Matching the DNA end better, TRBJ2-7 makes the J call doubtful. Germline V gene lookup returns CDR1 SQVTM and CDR2 ANQGSEA. The CDR3 is 13 residues long. The CDR3 nucleotides are TGCAGCGTTGGGGGGGGCGCGGGGAACGAGCAGTACTTC. Protein: CSVGGGAGNEQYF.